These 16 T cell receptor beta chains originate from one sample sequenced in a study of T-cell reconstitution after alpha-beta-depleted transplantation in children (TCRdb year 2016). The library relied on PCR. Sequencing used an Illumina HiSeq 2500. TCR library preparation used molecular barcoding, with unique molecular identifiers applied to normalize quantification of the TCRbeta repertoire. TCRdb reprocessed the public reads (quality trimming at Q25 with fastp, clone calling with MiXCR) and kept in-frame beta chains. A single entry per CDR3 protein holds the most common genes and DNA from its merged rows. The sample has some 95,000 distinct CDR3 sequences on record, around a quarter of them singletons. About 22% of the sample is taken by the ten largest. Sample treatment or condition, as interpreted from the label and publication: allogeneic hematopoietic cell transplantation with graft depleted of TCRalphabeta T cells and CD19 B cells.

Sequenced here: PBMCs, sampled before TCRalphabeta/CD19-depleted stem cell transplant. All receptors come from a boy younger than 10 with acute lymphoblastic leukemia, due to receive a stem cell transplant.

This clonotype came up many times. This rearrangement joins TRBV3-1 to TRBJ2-7; D not resolved. The CDR3 loop spans 12 amino acids. Trimming pared 4 bases from V and 6 bases from J, leaving 10 bases between. Germline values: CDR1 LGHDT, CDR2 YNNKEL (reference sequence). DNA of the CDR3: TGTGCCAGCAGCCGCCGAGCTGGCGAGCAGTACTTC. This translates into CASSRRAGEQYF.

CDR3 sequence (DNA): TGCGCCAGCAGGTCTTCAACGAACACCGGGGAGCTGTTTTTT. As protein: CASRSSTNTGELFF. The genes are TRBV5-1 and TRBJ2-2, with D unresolved. The CDR3 runs to 14 residues. Trimming removed 5 bases from V and 0 bases from J, with 8 bases in between. From germline, CDR1 is SGHRS and CDR2 YFSETQ. Full variable domain (missing parts from reference TRBV5-1 and TRBJ2-2): KAGVTQTPRYLIKTRGQQVTLSCSPISGHRSVSWYQQTPGQGLQFLFEYFSETQRNKGNFPGRFSGRQFSNSRSEMNVSTLELGDSALYLCASRSSTNTGELFFGEGSRLTVL.

V gene TRBV15 combines with J gene TRBJ2-3, with D hard to call. V lost 8 bases, J lost 0 bases, and 15 bases lay in between. This CDR3 contains 15 residues. The germline gives CDR1 LNHNV, CDR2 YYDKDF (reference sequence). The DNA of the CDR3 is TGTGCCACCTCCCGGCCCTTCCCTAGCACAGATACGCAGTATTTT. This sequence encodes CATSRPFPSTDTQYF.

This clonotype has a count of ten or more. The chain uses TRBV7-6 and TRBJ2-1; TRBD2 matches at 7 bases. This CDR3 spans 13 amino acids. Losses at the gene ends were 8 bases for V and 5 bases for J; bases not matched to a gene: 6. The germline gives CDR1 SGHVS, CDR2 FNYEAQ. The CDR3 sequence: CASGEGGDNEQFF. In DNA, the CDR3 is TGTGCCAGCGGGGAGGGTGGTGACAATGAGCAGTTCTTC.

The rearrangement links TRBV12-3 or TRBV12-4 to TRBJ2-4; D tentatively fits TRBD1 or TRBD2 (5 bases each). V was cut by 6 bases and J by 9 bases, with 12 bases left in between. This CDR3 spans 12 amino acids. The CDR3, as DNA: TGTGCCAGCAGACCAGGGACGTCCATTCAGTACTTC. It specifies CASRPGTSIQYF.

The V gene is TRBV18, the J gene TRBJ2-3; no firm D call. Trimming took off 0 bases at V and 1 base at J, with 5 bases between the two ends. Germline assignment: CDR1 KGHSH and CDR2 LQKENI. CDR3 length: 14 amino acids. CDR3 loop: CASSPPARTDTQYF. The CDR3 DNA reads as TGTGCCAGCTCACCACCGGCCCGCACAGATACGCAGTATTTT. The full variable domain, completed using reference TRBV18 and TRBJ2-3, is NAGVMQNPRHLVRRRGQEARLRCSPMKGHSHVYWYRQLPEEGLKFMVYLQKENIIDESGMPKERFSAEFPKEGPSILRIQQVVRGDSAAYFCASSPPARTDTQYFGPGTRLTVL.

The chain couples TRBV7-2 to TRBJ1-1, with 8 nucleotides matching TRBD1. This CDR3 is built from 12 residues. Looked up from germline, CDR1 is SGHTA and CDR2 is FQGNSA. V shed 5 bases and J 11 bases; nucleotides not matched to a gene: 7. Here the CDR3 DNA reads TGTGCCAGCAGCCTAAGGACAGGGCGGGCTTTCTTT. Residues: CASSLRTGRAFF.

This chain joins TRBV3-1 and TRBJ2-7, with a weak D call TRBD2 (6 bases). The CDR3 consists of 16 residues. Germline-derived CDR1 and CDR2 are LGHDT and YNNKEL (reference sequence). Trimming took off 1 base at V and 7 bases at J, with 20 bases between the two ends. DNA for the CDR3: TGTGCCAGCAGCCAAGGTTTGACGGAGGGGCCGTGGGAGCAGTACTTC. Residues: CASSQGLTEGPWEQYF.

This clonotype was seen a few times. This chain uses TRBV9 with TRBJ2-3; the match to TRBD1 covers 7 bases. This CDR3 comprises 15 residues. Germline-derived CDR1 and CDR2 are SGDLS and YYNGEE. V dropped 1 base and J dropped 4; count of bases not matched to a gene: 6. CDR3 region: CASSVREGAADTQYF. CDR3 sequence (DNA): TGTGCCAGCAGCGTAAGAGAGGGGGCAGCAGATACGCAGTATTTT.

This clonotype was counted a few times. The chain couples TRBV12-3 or TRBV12-4 to TRBJ2-6; no definite D call. V lost 4 bases to trimming and J lost 0 bases, with 4 bases between them. This CDR3 has 14 amino acids. CDR3 bases: TGTGCCAGCAGTTCCTCCTCTGGGGCCAACGTCCTGACTTTC. Protein sequence: CASSSSSGANVLTF.

V is TRBV11-2 and J is TRBJ2-2, with D possibly matching TRBD2 (6 bases). The V end lost 2 bases, the J end lost 8 bases, and 12 bases lay between the germline ends. The CDR3 is made up of 14 amino acids. Germline assignment: CDR1 SGHAT and CDR2 FQNNGV. CDR3 loop: CASSLTGSGGELFF. The CDR3 region has the DNA TGTGCCAGCAGCTTAACGGGTAGCGGTGGGGAGCTGTTTTTT.

This clonotype has ten or more counts. CDR3 coding DNA: TGTGCCAGCAGCCTGGACAGGGCCCTCCTTAATTCACCCCTCCACTTT. Translated: CASSLDRALLNSPLHF. The V gene is TRBV7-2, the J gene TRBJ1-6, with 8 positions matching TRBD1. CDR3 length equals 16 residues. The junction had 9 bases not matched to a gene; V was cut back by 5 bases and J by 6 bases. From germline, CDR1 is SGHTA and CDR2 FQGNSA.

This clonotype was counted only a few times. This sequence joins TRBV6-4 and TRBJ2-7; D is unclear. From germline, CDR1 is MRHNA and CDR2 SNTAGT. CDR3 size: 12 residues. Trimming removed 5 bases from V and 1 base from J, with 6 bases in between. CDR3 nucleotides: TGTGCCAGCAGTACATTTTCCTACGAGCAGTACTTC. Protein product: CASSTFSYEQYF.

This clonotype was counted between two and nine times. The rearrangement links TRBV29-1 to TRBJ2-1; 7 positions match TRBD2. The CDR3 consists of 15 residues. The V segment lost 2 bases and the J segment 9 bases; nucleotides outside the gene matches: 13. Germline values: CDR1 SQVTM, CDR2 ANQGSEA. Here the CDR3 DNA reads TGCAGCGTTGAAATCCTTGCGGGAGTTGTTTCTGAGCAGTTCTTC. Its protein product is CSVEILAGVVSEQFF.

V and J are TRBV7-8 and TRBJ2-5, with 13 bases lining up with TRBD2. Germline V gene lookup returns CDR1 SGHVS and CDR2 FQNEAQ. With V trimmed by 3 bases and J by 5 bases, 3 bases remained unmatched. The CDR3 runs to 15 residues. The CDR3 region has the DNA TGTGCCAGCAGCTTGGGACTAGCGGGAAAGGAGACCCAGTACTTC. It codes for CASSLGLAGKETQYF.

The chain combines TRBV7-2 with TRBJ1-5, with TRBD1 as a possible D gene (5 bases). The CDR3 length is 14 residues. The germline CDR1 and CDR2 sequences are SGHTA and FQGNSA. V gave up 1 base and J gave up 5 bases, with 9 bases separating them. The CDR3 DNA reads TGTGCCAGCAGCTTAGGCAGGGAGCATCAGCCCCAGCATTTT. Translation gives CASSLGREHQPQHF. The variable domain in full, completed from reference TRBV7-2 and TRBJ1-5, reads GAGVSQSPSNKVTEKGKDVELRCDPISGHTALYWYRQSLGQGLEFLIYFQGNSAPDKSGLPSDRFSAERTGGSVSTLTIQRTQQEDSAVYLCASSLGREHQPQHFGDGTRLSIL.